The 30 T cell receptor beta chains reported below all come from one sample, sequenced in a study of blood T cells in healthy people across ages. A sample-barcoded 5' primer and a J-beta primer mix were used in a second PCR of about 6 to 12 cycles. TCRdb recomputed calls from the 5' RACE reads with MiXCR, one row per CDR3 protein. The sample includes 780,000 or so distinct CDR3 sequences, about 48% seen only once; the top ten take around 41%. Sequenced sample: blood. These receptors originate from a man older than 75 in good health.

CDR3 region: CSARLPGASEQYF. CDR3 bases: TGCAGTGCTAGGTTGCCTGGGGCCAGTGAGCAGTACTTC. The V gene is TRBV20-1, the J gene TRBJ2-5; the D gene is possibly TRBD1 (5 bases). With 3 bases removed from V and 11 bases from J, the gap between germline ends came to 19 bases. The CDR3 covers 13 residues. Germline loops: CDR1 DFQATT, CDR2 SNEGSKA (reference sequence).

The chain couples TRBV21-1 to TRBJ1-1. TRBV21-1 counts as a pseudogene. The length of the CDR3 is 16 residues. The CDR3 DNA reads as TGTGCCAGCAGCAACGACGGGTCTTATCCGAACACTGAAGCTTTCTTT. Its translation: CASSNDGSYPNTEAFF.

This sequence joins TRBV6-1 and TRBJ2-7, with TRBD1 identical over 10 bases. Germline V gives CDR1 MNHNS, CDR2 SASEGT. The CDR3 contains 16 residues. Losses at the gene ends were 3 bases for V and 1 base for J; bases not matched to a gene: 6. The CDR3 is CASSDTPGQGSYEQYF. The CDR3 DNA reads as TGTGCCAGCAGTGATACCCCGGGACAGGGGTCCTACGAGCAGTACTTC.

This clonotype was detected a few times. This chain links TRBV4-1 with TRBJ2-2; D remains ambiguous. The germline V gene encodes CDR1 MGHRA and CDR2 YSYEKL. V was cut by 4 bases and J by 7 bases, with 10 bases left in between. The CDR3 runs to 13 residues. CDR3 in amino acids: CASSLVGVGELFF. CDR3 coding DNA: TGCGCCAGCAGCCTGGTCGGTGTCGGGGAGCTGTTTTTT.

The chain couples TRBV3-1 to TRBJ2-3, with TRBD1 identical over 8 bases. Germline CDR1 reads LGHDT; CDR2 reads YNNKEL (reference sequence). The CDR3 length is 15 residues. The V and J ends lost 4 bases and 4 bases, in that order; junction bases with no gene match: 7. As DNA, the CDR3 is TGTGCCAGCAGCCTGGTTACAGGGGGAGCAGATACGCAGTATTTT. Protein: CASSLVTGGADTQYF.

The CDR3 bases are TGTGCCAGCAAAGAGCACGACGGGGGTTATAATTCACCCCTCCACTTT. Protein: CASKEHDGGYNSPLHF. The V gene is TRBV6-1, the J gene TRBJ1-6, with D perhaps TRBD1 (5 bases). The CDR3 has 16 amino acids. Trimming cost V 7 bases and J 4 bases, with 17 bases left between them. Looked up from germline, CDR1 is MNHNS and CDR2 is SASEGT.

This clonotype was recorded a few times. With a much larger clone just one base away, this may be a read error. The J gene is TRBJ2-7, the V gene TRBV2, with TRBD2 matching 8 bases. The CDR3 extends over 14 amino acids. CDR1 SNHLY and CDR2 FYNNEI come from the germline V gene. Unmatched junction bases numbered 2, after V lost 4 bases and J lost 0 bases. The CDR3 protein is CASSGTSSSYEQYF. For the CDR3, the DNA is TGTGCCAGCAGTGGGACTAGCAGCTCCTACGAGCAGTACTTC.

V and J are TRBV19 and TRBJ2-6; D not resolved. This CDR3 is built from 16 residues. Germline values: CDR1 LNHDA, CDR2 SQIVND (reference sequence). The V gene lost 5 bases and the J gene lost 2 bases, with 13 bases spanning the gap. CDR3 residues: CASSSRPVPGANVLTF. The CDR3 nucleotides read TGTGCCAGTAGTTCCCGACCGGTCCCTGGGGCCAACGTCCTGACTTTC.

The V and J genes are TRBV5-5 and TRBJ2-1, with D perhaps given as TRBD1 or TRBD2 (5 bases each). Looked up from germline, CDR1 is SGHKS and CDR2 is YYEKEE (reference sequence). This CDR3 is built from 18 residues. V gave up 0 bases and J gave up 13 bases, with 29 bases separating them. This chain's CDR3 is CASSLGTRQGITQETQFF. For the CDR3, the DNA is TGTGCCAGCAGCTTGGGAACTAGGCAGGGAATTACCCAGGAGACCCAGTTCTTC.

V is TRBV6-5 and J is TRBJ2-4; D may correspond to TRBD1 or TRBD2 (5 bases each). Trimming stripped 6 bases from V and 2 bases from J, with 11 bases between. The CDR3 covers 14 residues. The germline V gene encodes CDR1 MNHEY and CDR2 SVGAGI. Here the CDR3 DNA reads TGTGCCAGCAGCCGCCCGGGACCCAAAAACATTCAGTACTTC. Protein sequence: CASSRPGPKNIQYF.

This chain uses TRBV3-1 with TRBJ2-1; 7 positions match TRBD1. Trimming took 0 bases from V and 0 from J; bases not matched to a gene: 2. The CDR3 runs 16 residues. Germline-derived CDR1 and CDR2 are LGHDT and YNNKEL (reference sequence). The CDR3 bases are TGTGCCAGCAGCCAAGACAGGGGGAGCTCCTACAATGAGCAGTTCTTC. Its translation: CASSQDRGSSYNEQFF.

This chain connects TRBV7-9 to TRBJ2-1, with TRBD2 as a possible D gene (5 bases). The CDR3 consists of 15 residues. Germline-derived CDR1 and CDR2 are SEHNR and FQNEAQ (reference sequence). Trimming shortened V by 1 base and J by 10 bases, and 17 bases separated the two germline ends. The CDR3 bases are TGTGCCAGCAGCTTAGTGGGGATCGAGGGAGCGGAGCAGTTCTTC. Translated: CASSLVGIEGAEQFF.

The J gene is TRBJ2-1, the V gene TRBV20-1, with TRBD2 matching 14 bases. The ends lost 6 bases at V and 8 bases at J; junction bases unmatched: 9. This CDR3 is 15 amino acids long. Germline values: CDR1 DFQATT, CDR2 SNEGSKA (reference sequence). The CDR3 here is CSATRLAGGRDEQFF. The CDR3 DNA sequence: TGCAGTGCAACCCGACTAGCGGGAGGGAGGGATGAGCAGTTCTTC.

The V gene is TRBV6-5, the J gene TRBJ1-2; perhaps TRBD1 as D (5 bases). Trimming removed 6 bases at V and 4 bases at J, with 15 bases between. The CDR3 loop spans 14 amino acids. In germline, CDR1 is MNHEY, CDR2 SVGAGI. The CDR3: CASSIGGFAYGYTF. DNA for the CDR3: TGTGCCAGCAGCATTGGGGGGTTCGCCTATGGCTACACCTTC.

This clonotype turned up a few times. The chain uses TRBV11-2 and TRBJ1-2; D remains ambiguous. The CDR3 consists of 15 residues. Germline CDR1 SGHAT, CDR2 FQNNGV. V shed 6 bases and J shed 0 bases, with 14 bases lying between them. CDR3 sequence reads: CASRPLGGTNYGYTF. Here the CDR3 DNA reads TGTGCCAGCAGACCCCTAGGAGGGACTAACTATGGCTACACCTTC.

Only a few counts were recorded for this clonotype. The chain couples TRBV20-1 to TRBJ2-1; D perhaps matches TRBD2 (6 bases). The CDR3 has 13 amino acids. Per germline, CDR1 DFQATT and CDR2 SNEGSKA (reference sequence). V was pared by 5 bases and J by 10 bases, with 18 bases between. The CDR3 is CSASRDSHREQFF. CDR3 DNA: TGCAGTGCTTCCCGGGACTCTCATAGGGAGCAGTTCTTC.

For the CDR3, the DNA is TGTGCCAGTAGTACGGCAGCCAAAAACATTCAGTACTTC. Translated, it gives CASSTAAKNIQYF. V and J are TRBV19 and TRBJ2-4; the D is unclear. The CDR3 has 13 amino acids. Germline CDR1 and CDR2: LNHDA and SQIVND (reference sequence). The germline V and J ends were trimmed by 4 bases and 0 bases, with 4 bases remaining between them.

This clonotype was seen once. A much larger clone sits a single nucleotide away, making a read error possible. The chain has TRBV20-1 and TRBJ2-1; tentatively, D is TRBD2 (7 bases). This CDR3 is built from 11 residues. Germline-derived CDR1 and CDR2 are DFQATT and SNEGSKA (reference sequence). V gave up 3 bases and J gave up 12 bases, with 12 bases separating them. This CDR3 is CSARRGGGQFF. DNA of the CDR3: TGCAGTGCTAGGAGGGGGGGAGGGCAGTTCTTC.

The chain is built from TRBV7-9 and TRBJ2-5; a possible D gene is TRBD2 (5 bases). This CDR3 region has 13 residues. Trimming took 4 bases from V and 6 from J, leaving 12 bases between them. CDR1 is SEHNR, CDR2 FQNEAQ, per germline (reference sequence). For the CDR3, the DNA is TGTGCCAGCAGCTCCGGGGTTTGGAAGACCCAGTACTTC. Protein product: CASSSGVWKTQYF.

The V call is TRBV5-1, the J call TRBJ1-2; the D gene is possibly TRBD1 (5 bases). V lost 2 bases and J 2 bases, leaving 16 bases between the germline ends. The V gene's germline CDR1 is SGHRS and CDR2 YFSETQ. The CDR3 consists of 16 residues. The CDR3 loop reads CASSFPAGTANYGYTF. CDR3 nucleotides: TGCGCCAGCAGCTTTCCAGCCGGGACGGCCAACTATGGCTACACCTTC.

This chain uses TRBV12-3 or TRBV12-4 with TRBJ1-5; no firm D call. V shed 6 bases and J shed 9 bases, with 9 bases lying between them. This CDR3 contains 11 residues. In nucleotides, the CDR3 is TGTGCCAGCAGCCTAAGCGGGCCCCAGCATTTT. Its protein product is CASSLSGPQHF.

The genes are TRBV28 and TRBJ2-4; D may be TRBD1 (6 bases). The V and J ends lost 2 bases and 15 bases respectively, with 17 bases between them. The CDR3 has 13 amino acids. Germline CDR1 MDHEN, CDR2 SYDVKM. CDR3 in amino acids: CASSLPGYRAGYF. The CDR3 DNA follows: TGTGCCAGCAGTTTACCCGGGTACAGGGCGGGGTACTTC.

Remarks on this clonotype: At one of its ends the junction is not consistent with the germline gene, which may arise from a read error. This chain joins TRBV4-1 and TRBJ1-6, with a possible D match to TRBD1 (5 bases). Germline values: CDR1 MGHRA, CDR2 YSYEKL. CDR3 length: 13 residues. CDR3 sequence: CASSQGVTEPLHF. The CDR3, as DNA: TGCGCCAGCAGTCAAGGGGTCACGGAACCCCTCCACTTT.

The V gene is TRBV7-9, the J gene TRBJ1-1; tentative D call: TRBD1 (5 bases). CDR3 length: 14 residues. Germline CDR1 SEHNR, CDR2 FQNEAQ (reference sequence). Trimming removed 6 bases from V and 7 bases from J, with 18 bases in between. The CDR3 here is CASRPYGDLGEAFF. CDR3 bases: TGTGCCAGCAGGCCTTACGGGGACCTAGGTGAAGCTTTCTTT.

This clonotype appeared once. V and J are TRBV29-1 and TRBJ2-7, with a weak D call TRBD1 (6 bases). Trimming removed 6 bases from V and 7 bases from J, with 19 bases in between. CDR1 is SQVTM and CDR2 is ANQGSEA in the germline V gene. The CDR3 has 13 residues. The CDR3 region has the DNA TGCAGCGTCACACTCCGTCGGGACAATGAGCAGTACTTC. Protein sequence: CSVTLRRDNEQYF.

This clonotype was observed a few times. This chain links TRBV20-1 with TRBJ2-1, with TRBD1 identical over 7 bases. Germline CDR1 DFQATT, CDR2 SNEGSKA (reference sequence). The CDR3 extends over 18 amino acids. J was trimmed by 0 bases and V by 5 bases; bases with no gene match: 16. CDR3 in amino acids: CSAERPTGAVTSYNEQFF. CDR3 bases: TGCAGTGCTGAAAGGCCCACAGGGGCAGTAACCTCCTACAATGAGCAGTTCTTC.

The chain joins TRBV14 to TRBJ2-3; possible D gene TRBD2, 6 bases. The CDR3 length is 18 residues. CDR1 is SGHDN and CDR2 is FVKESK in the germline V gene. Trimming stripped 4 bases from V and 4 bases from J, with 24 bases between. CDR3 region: CASSPLNGSGPRPDTQYF. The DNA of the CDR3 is TGTGCCAGCAGCCCACTAAACGGGAGTGGTCCCCGCCCAGATACGCAGTATTTT. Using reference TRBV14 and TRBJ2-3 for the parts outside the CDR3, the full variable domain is EAGVTQFPSHSVIEKGQTVTLRCDPISGHDNLYWYRRVMGKEIKFLLHFVKESKQDESGMPNNRFLAERTGGTYSTLKVQPAELEDSGVYFCASSPLNGSGPRPDTQYFGPGTRLTVL.

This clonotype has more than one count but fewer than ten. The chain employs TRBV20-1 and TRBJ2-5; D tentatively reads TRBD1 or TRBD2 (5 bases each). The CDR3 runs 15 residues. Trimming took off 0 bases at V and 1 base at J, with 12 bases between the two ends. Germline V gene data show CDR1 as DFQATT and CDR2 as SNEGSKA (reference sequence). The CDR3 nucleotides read TGCAGTGCTAGAGATGTCATGAGGGGCCAAGAGACCCAGTACTTC. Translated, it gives CSARDVMRGQETQYF.

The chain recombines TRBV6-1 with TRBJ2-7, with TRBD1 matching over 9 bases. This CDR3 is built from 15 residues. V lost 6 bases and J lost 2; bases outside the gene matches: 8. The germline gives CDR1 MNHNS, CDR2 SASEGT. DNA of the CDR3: TGTGCCAGCAGAACCCCGGGACAGGGTACCTACGAGCAGTACTTC. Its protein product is CASRTPGQGTYEQYF.

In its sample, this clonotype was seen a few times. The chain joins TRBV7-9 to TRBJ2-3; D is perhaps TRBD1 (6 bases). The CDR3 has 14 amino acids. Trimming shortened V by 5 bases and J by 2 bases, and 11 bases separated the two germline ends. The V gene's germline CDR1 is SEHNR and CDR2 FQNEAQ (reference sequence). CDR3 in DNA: TGTGCCAGCAGCACCCGGGACAACACAGATACGCAGTATTTT. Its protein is CASSTRDNTDTQYF.